Given below is one TCR beta chain in context. The sample originates from a study of blood T cell repertoires in COVID-19. V gave up 3 bases and J gave up 9 bases; unmatched junction bases: 5. The CDR3 sequence is 15 residues long. Germline CDR1 reads SGHTA; CDR2 reads FQGNSA. The study drew participants aged roughly 18 to 95 years from about two dozen US areas. Assignment of participants to cohorts was predicated upon participant-reported clinical history. Repertoires were generated with immunoSEQ multiplex PCR, while TCRdb's copy carries only in-frame clones and drops some. The table includes about 220,000 clones, 85% to 90% detected once.

The source material was PBMCs or T cells enriched from blood (not recorded which). The clonotype was recovered from a woman aged 18-29 years in a cohort exposed to, infected with or recovered from COVID-19 (not recorded which). The V call is TRBV7-2, the J call TRBJ1-6; 10 bases fit TRBD1. Written as DNA, the CDR3 is TGTGCCAGCAGCTTGGAAGACAGGGGGCTTTCACCCCTCCACTTT. This sequence encodes CASSLEDRGLSPLHF.